This TCR beta chain was identified during a study of T cell responses to AZD1222 COVID-19 vaccine. With V trimmed by 0 bases and J by 3 bases, 13 bases remained unmatched. Germline V lookup: CDR1 LGHDT, CDR2 YNNKEL (reference sequence). The CDR3 runs 18 residues. Sequencing was performed with immunoSEQ multiplex PCR; in TCRdb, only in-frame clones are kept and a portion is missing. The table shows 33,000 or so clones, with around 89% occurring only once. The chain uses TRBV3-1 (or the pseudogene TRBV3-2) and TRBJ1-1, with 7 nucleotides matching TRBD1. This sample comprised peripheral blood, obtained 28 days after the second AZD1222 dose. The clonotype was recovered from an adult who received the AZD1222 COVID-19 vaccine. As DNA, the CDR3 is TGTGCCAGCAGCCAAGAGGCAGGGGGTGTTTTGTCGTACACTGAAGCTTTCTTT. As protein: CASSQEAGGVLSYTEAFF.